The clone carrying this T cell receptor (beta chain) was counted only a few times. The data were taken from a study of cytomegalovirus exposure and HLA in healthy donors. Vbeta (60) and Jbeta (13) primers were used in the PCR. Produced via immunoSEQ multiplex PCR; TCRdb's table is partial and in-frame only. Of approximately 150,000 clones listed, about four fifths are singletons. The germline V and J ends were trimmed by 5 bases and 1 base, with 14 bases remaining between them. Germline V gives CDR1 PRHDT, CDR2 FYEKMQ (reference sequence). This CDR3 contains 15 residues. Sample: PBMCs. This clonotype was sampled from a middle-aged man in good health and CMV-seronegative. The chain employs TRBV13 and TRBJ1-1; maybe TRBD1 (6 bases). The CDR3, as DNA: TGTGCCAGCAGCCTACCAGGGGCCCGGAACACTGAAGCTTTCTTT. Translating it yields CASSLPGARNTEAFF.